The 20 T cell receptor beta chains listed next were all sequenced from one sample in a study of T cells after yellow fever vaccination. TCRdb independently ran MiXCR on the 5' RACE reads; one entry per CDR3 protein. In the table there are roughly 150,000 distinct CDR3 sequences, 7.7% of which are singletons. This specimen was CD4+ T cells sorted from PBMCs, taken 5 days after the yellow fever booster vaccination. The receptors originated from a man in his thirties or forties who received the YFV17D yellow fever vaccine.

This clonotype has a count of ten or more. This chain's CDR3 is CASRMTGSQETQYF. CDR3 DNA sequence: TGTGCCAGCAGAATGACCGGGAGCCAAGAGACCCAGTACTTC. The gene calls are TRBV12-3 or TRBV12-4 and TRBJ2-5; D perhaps matches TRBD2 (6 bases). Trimming stripped 6 bases from V and 1 base from J, with 12 bases between. CDR3 length equals 14 residues.

This clonotype was picked up many times. V and J are TRBV12-3 or TRBV12-4 and TRBJ2-2; D call uncertain. The V end was cut by 8 bases, the J end by 2 bases, with 9 bases between. The CDR3 sequence is 13 residues long. Here the CDR3 reads CASADGNTGELFF. In DNA form, the CDR3 reads TGTGCCAGCGCTGACGGTAACACCGGGGAGCTGTTTTTT.

There are many counts of this clonotype. V gene TRBV18 combines with J gene TRBJ2-5; 7 nucleotides line up with TRBD1. Germline CDR1 KGHSH, CDR2 LQKENI. The CDR3 is 16 residues long. V shed 3 bases, J shed 5 bases, and the junction held 12 bases outside the gene matches. The CDR3 loop reads CASSPSRDRGVETQYF. CDR3 DNA: TGTGCCAGCTCACCTTCCCGGGACAGAGGGGTCGAGACCCAGTACTTC.

This clonotype was picked up one time. One base away lies a much larger clone, so this may be a sequencing read error. The chain links TRBV10-3 to TRBJ2-2, with 9 nucleotides matching TRBD2. There are 16 residues in the CDR3. The germline V gene encodes CDR1 ENHRY and CDR2 SYGVKD. The CDR3 coding sequence is TGTGTCATCAGTGCCCCGACTAGCGGATACACCGGGGAGCTGTTTTTT. Residues: CVISAPTSGYTGELFF.

Regarding this clonotype: A single base separates this from a much larger clone, so it may be a read error. The genes are TRBV2 and TRBJ2-1; 7 bases line up with TRBD2. CDR3 length: 14 amino acids. V gave up 11 bases and J gave up 5 bases; unmatched junction bases: 12. Germline-derived CDR1 and CDR2 are SNHLY and FYNNEI. CDR3 sequence reads: CACGLAESNNEQFF. The CDR3 DNA is TGTGCCTGCGGTCTAGCGGAGAGCAACAATGAGCAGTTCTTC.

This clonotype occurred many times. The rearrangement joins TRBV5-5 to TRBJ2-5; 8 bases align to TRBD2. The CDR3 runs to 15 residues. V was pared by 0 bases and J by 5 bases, with 6 bases of the junction left unmatched. The germline V gene has CDR1 SGHKS and CDR2 YYEKEE (reference sequence). The DNA of the CDR3 is TGTGCCAGCAGCTTGGATGGGACTAGAAGCGAGACCCAGTACTTC. Translating it yields CASSLDGTRSETQYF.

The table lists this clonotype with a few counts. V and J are TRBV6-5 and TRBJ2-1; 14 bases map to TRBD2. Germline loops: CDR1 MNHEY, CDR2 SVGAGI. The length of the CDR3 is 15 residues. The trim removed 6 bases at V and 10 bases at J, leaving 8 bases unmatched. The CDR3 nucleotides read TGTGCCAGCAGGACCGGGACTAGCGGGAGAAGAGAGCAGTTCTTC. This translates into CASRTGTSGRREQFF.

This clonotype was seen repeatedly, ten times or more. For the CDR3, the DNA is TGTGCCAGCAGCTACCGGACAGGCCGAGAAAAACTGTTTTTT. It yields the protein CASSYRTGREKLFF. This sequence joins TRBV7-8 and TRBJ1-4; 7 bases line up with TRBD1. Germline V gives CDR1 SGHVS, CDR2 FQNEAQ. J was trimmed by 8 bases and V by 4 bases; bases with no gene match: 7. The CDR3 length is 14 residues.

This clonotype was counted ten times or more. The V gene is TRBV7-6, the J gene TRBJ2-1, with 10 nucleotides matching TRBD2. V shed 3 bases and J 9 bases; nucleotides not matched to a gene: 11. Germline-derived CDR1 and CDR2 are SGHVS and FNYEAQ. This CDR3 is built from 16 residues. This chain's CDR3 is CASSFRGAGGPGEQFF. DNA for the CDR3: TGTGCCAGCAGCTTTCGCGGAGCGGGAGGGCCTGGTGAGCAGTTCTTC.

Points on this clonotype: Since a much larger clone is just one base distant, this may be a read error. This chain joins TRBV5-1 and TRBJ2-2; D perhaps matches TRBD2 (6 bases). The length of the CDR3 is 15 residues. Germline V gene data show CDR1 as SGHRS and CDR2 as YFSETQ. DNA of the CDR3: TGCGCCAGCAGCTTGGGCGGGACGAACACCGGGGAGCTGGTTTTT. Encoded protein: CASSLGGTNTGELVF.

This clonotype was recorded many times. V is TRBV6-1 and J is TRBJ2-1, with TRBD1 matching 8 bases. V lost 5 bases, J lost 5 bases, and 8 bases stayed unmatched. CDR1 and CDR2 (germline): MNHNS, SASEGT. This CDR3 comprises 15 residues. The CDR3 reads CASSQPDRGDNEQFF. The CDR3, as DNA: TGTGCCAGCAGTCAACCCGACAGGGGAGACAATGAGCAGTTCTTC.

This clonotype has only a few counts. This sequence joins TRBV28 and TRBJ2-5, with 11 bases lining up with TRBD2. In germline, CDR1 is MDHEN, CDR2 SYDVKM. The CDR3 runs 15 residues. The trim removed 3 bases at V and 5 bases at J, leaving 5 bases unmatched. The DNA for the CDR3 is TGTGCCAGCAGTTTTAGCGGGAGGGCCTGGGAGACCCAGTACTTC. Translation: CASSFSGRAWETQYF.

Comments on this clonotype: This may come from a read error, since a much larger clone is one base off. The rearrangement joins TRBV14 to TRBJ2-1; 8 nucleotides align to TRBD1. This CDR3 region has 15 residues. From germline, CDR1 is SGHDN and CDR2 FVKESK. The junction had 7 bases not matched to a gene; V was cut back by 6 bases and J by 3 bases. CDR3 protein: CASRGQAAIYNEQFF. DNA for the CDR3: TGTGCCAGCAGGGGACAGGCGGCTATCTACAATGAGCAGTTCTTC.

This clonotype appeared many times. The CDR3 spells CASSTNNSPLAKNIQYF. CDR3 sequence (DNA): TGCGCCAGCAGCACCAATAACAGTCCGCTAGCCAAAAACATTCAGTACTTC. This chain uses TRBV10-1 with TRBJ2-4, with D hard to call. Deletions cut 6 bases from V and 0 bases from J, with 18 bases between. Germline assignment: CDR1 WNHNN and CDR2 SYGVQD (reference sequence). The CDR3 covers 17 residues.

This clonotype was detected many times. The rearrangement joins TRBV21-1 to TRBJ2-7; the table calls TRBD1, which could not be checked here. TRBV21-1 represents a pseudogene. The CDR3 length is 17 residues. CDR3 region: CASSEEEGARATHEQYF. CDR3 DNA: TGTGCCAGCAGCGAAGAGGAGGGGGCCAGGGCAACCCACGAGCAGTACTTC.

There are many counts of this clonotype. This chain joins TRBV7-2 and TRBJ2-2; tentative D call: TRBD2 (6 bases). The CDR3 is 16 amino acids. Trimming pared 4 bases from V and 0 bases from J, leaving 12 bases between. The V gene's germline CDR1 is SGHTA and CDR2 FQGNSA. CDR3 region: CASSSERVANTGELFF. CDR3 DNA: TGTGCCAGCAGCTCCGAGCGGGTCGCGAACACCGGGGAGCTGTTTTTT.

At least ten counts were recorded for this clonotype. One end of the junction does not line up with germline, which may come from a read error. The rearrangement joins TRBV7-7 to TRBJ2-7; no reliable D call. CDR1 SSHAT and CDR2 FNYEAQ come from the germline V gene (reference sequence). The CDR3 totals 18 residues. In nucleotides, the CDR3 is TGTGCCAGCAGCCTAACGATGGGCGGATTGACGCCCTCCCACGAGCAGTACTTC. It yields the protein CASSLTMGGLTPSHEQYF.

This clonotype was seen many times. The genes are TRBV7-2 and TRBJ2-7; D may be TRBD1 (6 bases). The V gene lost 3 bases and the J gene lost 3 bases, with 9 bases spanning the gap. This CDR3 has 13 amino acids. Per germline, CDR1 SGHTA and CDR2 FQGNSA. The CDR3 loop reads CASSLRGNYEQYF. CDR3 DNA sequence: TGTGCCAGCAGCTTGAGGGGGAACTACGAGCAGTACTTC.

This clonotype was found many times. V gene TRBV27 combines with J gene TRBJ2-6; possibly TRBD1 for D (6 bases). From germline, CDR1 is MNHEY and CDR2 SMNVEV (reference sequence). Trimming removed 2 bases at V and 10 bases at J, with 12 bases between. The CDR3 has 14 residues. The CDR3 nucleotides are TGTGCCAGCAGTTTAGCAGGGGTTATAAACGTCCTGACTTTC. Translation gives CASSLAGVINVLTF. Looking up the rest from reference TRBV27 and TRBJ2-6 gives the full variable domain: EAQVTQNPRYLITVTGKKLTVTCSQNMNHEYMSWYRQDPGLGLRQIYYSMNVEVTDKGDVPEGYKVSRKEKRNFPLILESPSPNQTSLYFCASSLAGVINVLTFGAGSRLTVL.

This clonotype has at least ten counts. This chain uses TRBV7-2 with TRBJ2-2; D may be TRBD2 (6 bases). Germline lookup yields CDR1 SGHTA and CDR2 FQGNSA. V was cut by 6 bases and J by 4 bases, with 12 bases left in between. CDR3 length: 14 residues. This CDR3 reads CASRPRRGTGELFF. The DNA of the CDR3 is TGTGCCAGCAGACCTCGGAGGGGCACCGGGGAGCTGTTTTTT.